Listed here are 8 T cell receptor beta chains from one sample, sequenced in a study of T cell repertoires in aging, cancer and after chemotherapy. A mixed TRB-A/B primer pool amplified rearranged TRB by multiplex touch-down PCR. TCRdb independently ran MiXCR on the multiplex PCR reads; one entry per CDR3 protein. The sample has more than 7,000 distinct CDR3 sequences, approximately 30% seen once. TCR beta rearrangements were amplified from peripheral blood genomic DNA. Source material: blood. The receptors stem from a human donor in good health.

The chain has TRBV20-1 and TRBJ1-6; no clear D. This CDR3 is built from 14 residues. Germline CDR1 and CDR2: DFQATT and SNEGSKA (reference sequence). Trimming pared 5 bases from V and 10 bases from J, leaving 18 bases between. CDR3 DNA: TGCAGTGCTCCCCGTCGGGGTAGAAACTCACCCCTCCACTTT. It encodes CSAPRRGRNSPLHF.

This clonotype has just a few counts. This rearrangement joins TRBV6-5 to TRBJ1-1; D may be TRBD1 (5 bases). Germline lookup yields CDR1 MNHEY and CDR2 SVGAGI. This CDR3 spans 12 amino acids. V lost 5 bases to trimming and J lost 4 bases, with 8 bases between them. DNA of the CDR3: TGTGCCAGCAGTCACCAGGGCACTGAAGCTTTCTTT. Protein: CASSHQGTEAFF.

This clonotype was observed a handful of times. This sequence joins TRBV20-1 and TRBJ1-2, with 7 bases that match TRBD1. The CDR3 has 16 amino acids. Germline V CDR1 and CDR2: DFQATT, SNEGSKA (reference sequence). The V gene end was trimmed by 5 bases and the J gene end by 0 bases; junction bases not matched to a gene: 12. The chain's CDR3 is CSAADRQGLTNYGYTF. DNA of the CDR3: TGCAGTGCTGCCGACAGACAGGGCCTTACTAACTATGGCTACACCTTC.

The chain joins TRBV4-3 to TRBJ2-1; D perhaps matches TRBD1 (5 bases). The V gene lost 1 base and the J gene lost 9 bases, with 16 bases spanning the gap. The CDR3 has 15 amino acids. Germline V lookup: CDR1 LGHNA, CDR2 YSLEER. The CDR3 spells CASSQGAGFLGEQFF. CDR3 coding DNA: TGCGCCAGCAGCCAAGGGGCAGGGTTTTTAGGTGAGCAGTTCTTC.

This clonotype is judged medium-sized. This chain connects TRBV7-2 to TRBJ1-2, with 8 bases identical to TRBD1. The CDR3 extends over 14 amino acids. J lost 4 bases, V lost 11 bases, and 12 bases had no gene match. Germline CDR1 is SGHTA and CDR2 is FQGNSA. Here the CDR3 DNA reads TGTGCCGGGGCAAGGTCGGGGACAGGCTATGGCTACACCTTC. As protein: CAGARSGTGYGYTF.

The chain couples TRBV7-2 to TRBJ1-3; D remains ambiguous. CDR1 and CDR2 from the germline V gene are SGHTA and FQGNSA. V lost 4 bases and J 3 bases, leaving 19 bases between the germline ends. The CDR3 has 17 amino acids. CDR3 DNA: TGTGCCAGCAGCTGGGATTGGTCTCCCGGCTATGGAAACACCATATATTTT. It translates to CASSWDWSPGYGNTIYF.

This clonotype has only a few counts. The CDR3 spells CASSQGVWTEAFF. The CDR3 DNA reads TGTGCCAGTAGTCAAGGGGTTTGGACTGAAGCTTTCTTT. The chain has TRBV19 and TRBJ1-1, with a tentative D call TRBD1 (5 bases). V lost 5 bases, J lost 5 bases, and 12 bases lay in between. This CDR3 spans 13 amino acids. In germline, CDR1 is LNHDA, CDR2 SQIVND (reference sequence).

This clonotype was counted a few times. The CDR3 here is CSVWGGGPPYNEQFF. In DNA, the CDR3 is TGCAGCGTCTGGGGGGGGGGGCCCCCCTACAATGAGCAGTTCTTC. V and J are TRBV29-1 and TRBJ2-1, with D perhaps TRBD2 (7 bases). Trimming left V 6 bases short and J 2 bases short, with 17 bases between. Germline assignment: CDR1 SQVTM and CDR2 ANQGSEA. CDR3 length: 15 amino acids.